Each of the 25 T cell receptor beta chains below was sequenced from the same sample in a study of blood T cell repertoires in COVID-19. Libraries were prepared by immunoSEQ multiplex PCR; TCRdb keeps only in-frame clonotypes and omits some of them. Of under 200,000 clones in the sample, roughly 90% were seen once. Sequences were obtained from peripheral blood. The receptors shown here come from a woman aged 55-69 years who had recovered from COVID-19.

The chain couples TRBV4-2 to TRBJ2-4; 13 bases are a match to TRBD2. CDR3 length equals 15 residues. Germline values: CDR1 LGHNA, CDR2 YNFKEQ. Trimming cost V 3 bases and J 11 bases; bases outside gene matches: 7. The CDR3 DNA reads TGTGCCAGCAGCCAGGGTGGACTAGCGGGAGTCGTTCAGTACTTC. The encoded protein is CASSQGGLAGVVQYF.

This chain joins TRBV27 and TRBJ1-5; D not resolved. Germline CDR1 reads MNHEY; CDR2 reads SMNVEV (reference sequence). V was shortened by 2 bases and J by 0 bases, with 5 bases between the two germline ends. The CDR3 spans 14 residues. CDR3 protein: CASSLEGSNQPQHF. CDR3 bases: TGTGCCAGCAGTTTAGAGGGTAGCAATCAGCCCCAGCATTTT.

CDR3 coding DNA: TGTGCCAGCAGCTTAATACGGGGCACTGAAGCTTTCTTT. It is translated as CASSLIRGTEAFF. The chain uses TRBV7-3 and TRBJ1-1, with D hard to call. Trimming shortened V by 1 base and J by 4 bases, and 7 bases separated the two germline ends. This CDR3 spans 13 amino acids. Per the germline V gene, CDR1 is SGHTA and CDR2 is FQGTGA.

This chain connects TRBV3-1 (or the pseudogene TRBV3-2) to TRBJ1-2; TRBD1 matches 12 bases. There are 18 residues in the CDR3. The germline CDR1 and CDR2 sequences are LGHDT and YNNKEL (reference sequence). The V and J ends lost 1 base and 3 bases, in that order; junction bases with no gene match: 9. The CDR3 bases are TGTGCCAGCAGCCAAGGTGGGACAGGGGGCGCACTGGACTATGGCTACACCTTC. Its translation: CASSQGGTGGALDYGYTF.

Worth noting for this clone: Other nucleotide sequences from this sample produce the same CDR3. The rearrangement links TRBV3-1 (or the pseudogene TRBV3-2) to TRBJ2-3; possibly TRBD2 for D (6 bases). The V gene lost 1 base and the J gene lost 4 bases, with 6 bases spanning the gap. CDR1 and CDR2 (germline): LGHDT, YNNKEL (reference sequence). The CDR3 sequence is 13 residues long. CDR3 DNA: TGTGCCAGCAGCCAAGCGGGGGCAGATACGCAGTATTTT. This sequence encodes CASSQAGADTQYF.

The chain is built from TRBV6-1 and TRBJ1-2, with D possibly being TRBD1 (5 bases). The CDR3 runs to 15 residues. CDR1 and CDR2 (germline): MNHNS, SASEGT. Trimming shortened V by 2 bases and J by 4 bases, and 14 bases separated the two germline ends. CDR3 loop: CASSEYTGEVYGYTF. Here the CDR3 DNA reads TGTGCCAGCAGTGAATATACAGGAGAGGTCTATGGCTACACCTTC.

The V and J genes are TRBV5-4 and TRBJ2-1; 7 nucleotides agree with TRBD1. Germline values: CDR1 SGHNT, CDR2 YYREEE (reference sequence). V shed 4 bases and J 8 bases; nucleotides not matched to a gene: 6. The CDR3 runs 13 residues. CDR3 amino acids: CASSPKGADEQFF. CDR3 DNA: TGTGCCAGCAGCCCCAAGGGGGCAGATGAGCAGTTCTTC.

The rearrangement uses TRBV13 and TRBJ2-5; D possibly corresponds to TRBD2 (7 bases). V gave up 5 bases and J gave up 4 bases, with 14 bases separating them. This CDR3 is built from 14 residues. Germline V gene sequence: CDR1 PRHDT, CDR2 FYEKMQ (reference sequence). CDR3 loop: CASSHRGAVETQYF. In nucleotides, the CDR3 is TGTGCCAGCAGCCATCGGGGGGCGGTAGAGACCCAGTACTTC.

Comments on this clone: In the same sample, other DNA sequences code for this CDR3. This rearrangement joins TRBV5-1 to TRBJ2-3, with D uncertain. The CDR3 consists of 14 residues. The germline V and J ends were trimmed by 2 bases and 0 bases, with 7 bases remaining between them. CDR1 is SGHRS, CDR2 YFSETQ, per germline. The CDR3 DNA reads TGCGCCAGCAGCTTCGCACAGAGCACAGATACGCAGTATTTT. It translates to CASSFAQSTDTQYF.

The rearrangement joins TRBV29-1 to TRBJ1-1; D may be TRBD1 (5 bases). The CDR3 loop spans 13 amino acids. V was cut by 6 bases and J by 2 bases, with 13 bases left in between. The germline CDR1 and CDR2 sequences are SQVTM and ANQGSEA. The CDR3 region is CSVIGQINTEAFF. CDR3 bases: TGCAGCGTGATAGGACAAATAAACACTGAAGCTTTCTTT. Full variable domain (missing parts from reference TRBV29-1 and TRBJ1-1): SAVISQKPSRDICQRGTSLTIQCQVDSQVTMMFWYRQQPGQSLTLIATANQGSEATYESGFVIDKFPISRPNLTFSTLTVSNMSPEDSSIYLCSVIGQINTEAFFGQGTRLTVV.

Note on this clone: Other nucleotide sequences in the sample specify the same CDR3. V usage is TRBV19 and J usage is TRBJ1-5; 8 nucleotides match TRBD1. CDR3 size: 14 residues. J gave up 4 bases and V 5 bases, and 4 bases lay outside the gene matches. Germline-derived CDR1 and CDR2 are LNHDA and SQIVND (reference sequence). CDR3 coding DNA: TGTGCCAGTAGTTTAACAGGGGGGAATCAGCCCCAGCATTTT. As protein: CASSLTGGNQPQHF.

The CDR3 DNA reads TGTGCCACGCGCGGGGCTTTGGGGGGTGGCTACACCTTC. Residues: CATRGALGGGYTF. The V and J genes are TRBV27 and TRBJ1-2, with D possibly being TRBD1 (5 bases). The CDR3 has 13 residues. CDR1 and CDR2 (germline): MNHEY, SMNVEV (reference sequence). Trimming took 10 bases from V and 7 from J, leaving 19 bases between them.

This clone was seen a handful of times. The chain couples TRBV5-8 to TRBJ2-2; possible D gene TRBD2, 6 bases. Trimming left V 2 bases short and J 3 bases short, with 11 bases between. This CDR3 contains 15 residues. The germline gives CDR1 SGHTS, CDR2 YDEGEE. The DNA of the CDR3 is TGTGCCAGCAGCTTTTTTACGGGGGACACCGGGGAGCTGTTTTTT. Its translation: CASSFFTGDTGELFF.

The chain combines TRBV28 with TRBJ2-3; TRBD1 aligns across 9 bases. J gave up 6 bases and V 5 bases, and 9 bases lay outside the gene matches. This CDR3 spans 15 amino acids. Germline V CDR1 and CDR2: MDHEN, SYDVKM. The CDR3: CASSDGQGIGDTQYF. CDR3 in DNA: TGTGCCAGCAGTGACGGACAGGGGATTGGGGATACGCAGTATTTT.

Only one count was recorded for this clone. V is TRBV18 and J is TRBJ2-5; tentative D call: TRBD2 (5 bases). The CDR3 is made up of 14 amino acids. Germline-derived CDR1 and CDR2 are KGHSH and LQKENI. Trimming cost V 3 bases and J 1 base, with 9 bases left between them. CDR3 in amino acids: CASSPLARQETQYF. CDR3 DNA sequence: TGTGCCAGCTCACCCTTAGCGCGCCAAGAGACCCAGTACTTC.

The J gene is TRBJ1-1, the V gene TRBV10-1, with 8 positions matching TRBD1. This CDR3 comprises 16 residues. The germline V gene encodes CDR1 WNHNN and CDR2 SYGVQD (reference sequence). V was clipped by 3 bases and J by 4 bases; unmatched bases: 10. For the CDR3, the DNA is TGCGCCAGCAGTGACCAACTTGGACAGGGAGCCACTGAAGCTTTCTTT. This sequence encodes CASSDQLGQGATEAFF.

This chain connects TRBV29-1 to TRBJ1-1; D remains unclear. The germline CDR1 and CDR2 sequences are SQVTM and ANQGSEA. V lost 3 bases, J lost 0 bases, and 8 bases lay in between. This CDR3 has 13 amino acids. CDR3 nucleotides: TGCAGCGTTGACGGTTCCATGAACACTGAAGCTTTCTTT. Its translation: CSVDGSMNTEAFF. Looking up the rest from reference TRBV29-1 and TRBJ1-1 gives the full variable domain: SAVISQKPSRDICQRGTSLTIQCQVDSQVTMMFWYRQQPGQSLTLIATANQGSEATYESGFVIDKFPISRPNLTFSTLTVSNMSPEDSSIYLCSVDGSMNTEAFFGQGTRLTVV.

The chain links TRBV18 to TRBJ1-5; weak D call: TRBD1 (5 bases). The CDR3 totals 15 residues. Looked up from germline, CDR1 is KGHSH and CDR2 is LQKENI. The V gene lost 2 bases and the J gene lost 4 bases, with 12 bases spanning the gap. For the CDR3, the DNA is TGTGCCAGCTCACCAAATATCCAGGGAAATCAGCCCCAGCATTTT. Translated: CASSPNIQGNQPQHF. The full variable domain, completed using reference TRBV18 and TRBJ1-5, is NAGVMQNPRHLVRRRGQEARLRCSPMKGHSHVYWYRQLPEEGLKFMVYLQKENIIDESGMPKERFSAEFPKEGPSILRIQQVVRGDSAAYFCASSPNIQGNQPQHFGDGTRLSIL.

This chain links TRBV18 with TRBJ1-2; unclear D gene. Germline V gene sequence: CDR1 KGHSH, CDR2 LQKENI. The CDR3 has 13 residues. Trimming removed 6 bases at V and 0 bases at J, with 8 bases between. CDR3 protein: CASSNGANYGYTF. The CDR3 DNA reads TGTGCCAGCTCCAACGGGGCTAACTATGGCTACACCTTC.

In its sample, this clone was seen a few times. The V call is TRBV28, the J call TRBJ1-6; 10 bases match TRBD1. J was trimmed by 8 bases and V by 6 bases; bases with no gene match: 7. Germline lookup yields CDR1 MDHEN and CDR2 SYDVKM. This CDR3 has 15 residues. In DNA form, the CDR3 reads TGTGCCAGCAGGAAAGCAGGACAGGGGGATTCACCCCTCCACTTT. Encoded protein: CASRKAGQGDSPLHF.

This chain joins TRBV5-6 and TRBJ1-5; D uncertain. The ends were cut back, 2 bases at V and 5 bases at J, with 8 bases in the middle. CDR3 length: 13 residues. Per the germline V gene, CDR1 is SGHDT and CDR2 is YYEEEE. The CDR3 DNA reads as TGTGCCAGCAGCTTTTTATCTCATCAGCCCCAGCATTTT. This encodes CASSFLSHQPQHF.

This clone came up once. This chain links TRBV11-1 with TRBJ2-7, with TRBD1 matching over 8 bases. This CDR3 has 12 amino acids. The junction had 2 bases not matched to a gene; V was cut back by 4 bases and J by 6 bases. Germline lookup yields CDR1 SGHAT and CDR2 FQDESV (reference sequence). In DNA form, the CDR3 reads TGTGCCAGCAGCTCGACAGGGGTCGAGCAGTACTTC. Protein: CASSSTGVEQYF.

The rearrangement joins TRBV28 to TRBJ1-2; 7 positions match TRBD1. CDR3 length: 14 residues. Germline-derived CDR1 and CDR2 are MDHEN and SYDVKM. V lost 7 bases, J lost 4 bases, and 9 bases stayed unmatched. In DNA form, the CDR3 reads TGTGCCAGCACCTTTTTTGGGACAGCCTATGGCTACACCTTC. Translated: CASTFFGTAYGYTF.

J is TRBJ2-3 and V is TRBV29-1; 9 bases are a match to TRBD2. The V gene's germline CDR1 is SQVTM and CDR2 ANQGSEA. CDR3 size: 14 residues. V gave up 6 bases and J gave up 2 bases; unmatched junction bases: 6. The CDR3: CSVGSGGDTDTQYF. As DNA, the CDR3 is TGCAGCGTCGGTAGCGGGGGAGACACAGATACGCAGTATTTT.

The chain carries TRBV6-2 or TRBV6-3 and TRBJ1-1; TRBD1 matches at 7 bases. This CDR3 contains 14 residues. The V and J ends lost 2 bases and 4 bases, in that order; junction bases with no gene match: 4. The germline CDR1 and CDR2 sequences are MNHEY and SVGEGT. The CDR3 here is CASSYSQGGTEAFF. The CDR3 DNA reads TGTGCCAGCAGTTACAGCCAGGGGGGCACTGAAGCTTTCTTT.